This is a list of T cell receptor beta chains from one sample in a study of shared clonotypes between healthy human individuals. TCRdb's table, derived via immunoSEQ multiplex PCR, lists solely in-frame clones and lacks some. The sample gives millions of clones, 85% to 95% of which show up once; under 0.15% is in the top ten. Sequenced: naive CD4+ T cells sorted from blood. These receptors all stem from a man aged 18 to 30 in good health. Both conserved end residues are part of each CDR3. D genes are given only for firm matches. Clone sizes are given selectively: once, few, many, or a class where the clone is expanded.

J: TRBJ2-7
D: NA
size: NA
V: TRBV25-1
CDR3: CASAYYEQYF
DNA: TGTGCCAGCGCATACTACGAGCAGTACTTC

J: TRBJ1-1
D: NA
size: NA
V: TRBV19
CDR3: CASNSQTNTEAFF
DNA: TGTGCCAGTAACTCGCAGACGAACACTGAAGCTTTCTTT

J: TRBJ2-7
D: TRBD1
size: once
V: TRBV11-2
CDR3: CASSLGDRGAYEQYF
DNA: TGTGCCAGCAGCTTGGGGGACAGGGGGGCCTACGAGCAGTACTTC

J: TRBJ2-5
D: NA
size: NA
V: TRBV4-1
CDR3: CASSSDPEGAGVETQYF
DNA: TGCGCCAGCAGCTCGGACCCCGAGGGCGCCGGGGTTGAGACCCAGTACTTC

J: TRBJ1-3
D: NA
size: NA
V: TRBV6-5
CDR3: CASSRFYSDTIYF
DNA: TGTGCCAGCAGCAGATTTTATTCGGACACCATATATTTT

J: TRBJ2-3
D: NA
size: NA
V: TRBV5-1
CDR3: CASSLTGGSTDTQYF
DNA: TGCGCCAGCAGCCTGACTGGGGGTAGTACAGATACGCAGTATTTT

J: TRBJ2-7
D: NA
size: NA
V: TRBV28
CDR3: CASSSLRGGENYEQYF
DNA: TGTGCCAGCAGCTCCTTGAGGGGGGGGGAAAACTACGAGCAGTACTTC

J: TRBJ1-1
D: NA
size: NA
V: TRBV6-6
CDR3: CASSYKGNPEAFF
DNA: TGTGCCAGCAGTTACAAGGGAAACCCTGAAGCTTTCTTT

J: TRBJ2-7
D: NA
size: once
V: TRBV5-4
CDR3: CASSPTRLGEQYF
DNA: TGTGCCAGCAGCCCCACGAGGTTAGGAGAGCAGTACTTC

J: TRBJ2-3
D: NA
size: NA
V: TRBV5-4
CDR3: CASSSDLGVTDTQYF
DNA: TGTGCCAGCAGCTCCGACTTGGGGGTAACAGATACGCAGTATTTT

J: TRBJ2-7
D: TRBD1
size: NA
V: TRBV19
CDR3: CASSTPGQGYEQYF
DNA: TGTGCCAGTAGCACCCCGGGACAGGGCTACGAGCAGTACTTC

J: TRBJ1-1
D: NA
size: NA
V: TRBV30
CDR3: CAWRRTPNTEAFF
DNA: TGTGCCTGGAGGCGGACACCGAACACTGAAGCTTTCTTT

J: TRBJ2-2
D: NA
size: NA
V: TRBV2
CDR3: CASSDRIPSTGELFF
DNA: TGTGCCAGCAGTGATAGGATCCCATCCACCGGGGAGCTGTTTTTT

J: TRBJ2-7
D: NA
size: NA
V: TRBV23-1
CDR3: CASSRIGGHYEQYF
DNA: TGCGCCAGCAGTCGCATTGGCGGGCACTACGAGCAGTACTTC

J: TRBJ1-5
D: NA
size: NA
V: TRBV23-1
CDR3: CASSQSPSNQPQHF
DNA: TGCGCCAGCAGTCAATCGCCCAGTAATCAGCCCCAGCATTTT

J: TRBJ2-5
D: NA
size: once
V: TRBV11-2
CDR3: CASRPGSQALSAQYF
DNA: TGTGCCAGCAGACCCGGATCGCAGGCTCTTTCAGCCCAGTACTTC

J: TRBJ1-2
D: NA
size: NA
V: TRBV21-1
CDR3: CASSKGVGLDYSYTF
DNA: TGTGCCAGCAGCAAAGGCGTTGGGCTGGACTATAGCTACACCTTC

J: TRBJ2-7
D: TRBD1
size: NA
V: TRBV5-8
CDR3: CASSWGQGRREQYF
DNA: TGTGCCAGCAGCTGGGGACAGGGGAGGAGAGAGCAGTACTTC

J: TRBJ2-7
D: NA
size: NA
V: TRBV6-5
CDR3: CASAQAGEQYF
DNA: TGTGCCTCAGCCCAGGCCGGCGAGCAGTACTTC

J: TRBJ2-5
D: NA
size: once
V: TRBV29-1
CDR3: CSVVGQEGGKTQYF
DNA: TGCAGCGTTGTGGGGCAGGAGGGTGGGAAGACCCAGTACTTC

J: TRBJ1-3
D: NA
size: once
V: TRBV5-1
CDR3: CASSLATGAGNTIYF
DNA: TGCGCCAGCAGCTTGGCCACGGGGGCTGGGAACACCATATATTTT

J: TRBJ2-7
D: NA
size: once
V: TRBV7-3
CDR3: CASSLRGGTYEQYF
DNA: TGTGCCAGCAGCTTACGTGGTGGAACCTACGAGCAGTACTTC

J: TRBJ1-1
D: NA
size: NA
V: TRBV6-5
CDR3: CASSPGTVNTEAFF
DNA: TGTGCCAGCAGCCCCGGGACGGTGAACACTGAAGCTTTCTTT

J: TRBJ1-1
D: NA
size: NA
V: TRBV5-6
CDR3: CASRSDTSGTEAFF
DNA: TGTGCCAGCAGATCAGACACCTCAGGGACTGAAGCTTTCTTT

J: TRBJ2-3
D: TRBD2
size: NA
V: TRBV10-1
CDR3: CASSDSGGTDTQYF
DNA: TGCGCCAGCAGTGACAGCGGGGGCACAGATACGCAGTATTTT

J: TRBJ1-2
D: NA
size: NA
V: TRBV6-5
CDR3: CASSLDSNYGYTF
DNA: TGTGCCAGCAGCCTCGACAGTAACTATGGCTACACCTTC

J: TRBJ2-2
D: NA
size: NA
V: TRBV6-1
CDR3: CASSPPPGELFF
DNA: TGTGCCAGCAGCCCACCACCCGGGGAGCTGTTTTTT

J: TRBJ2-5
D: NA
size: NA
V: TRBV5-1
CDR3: CASSLEGQRETQYF
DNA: TGCGCCAGCAGCTTGGAGGGACAACGAGAGACCCAGTACTTC

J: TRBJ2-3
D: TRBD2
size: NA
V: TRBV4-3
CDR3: CASSQEASGKGTDTQYF
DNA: TGCGCCAGCAGCCAAGAGGCTAGCGGGAAGGGCACAGATACGCAGTATTTT

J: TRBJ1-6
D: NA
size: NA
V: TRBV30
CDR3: CAWRLSGFGSPLHF
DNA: TGTGCCTGGAGGTTGTCAGGGTTTGGTTCACCCCTCCACTTT

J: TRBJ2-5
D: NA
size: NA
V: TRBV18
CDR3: CASSPGGWQTQYF
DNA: TGTGCCAGCTCACCAGGGGGGTGGCAGACCCAGTACTTC

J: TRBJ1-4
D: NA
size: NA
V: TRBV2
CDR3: CASSGPPPNEKLFF
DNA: TGTGCCAGCAGTGGACCACCACCGAATGAAAAACTGTTTTTT

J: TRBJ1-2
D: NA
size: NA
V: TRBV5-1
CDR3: CASSLITGYGYTF
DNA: TGCGCCAGCAGCTTGATTACAGGGTATGGCTACACCTTC

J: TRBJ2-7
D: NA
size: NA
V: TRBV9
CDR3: CASNCSFSSYEQYF
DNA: TGTGCCAGCAACTGCAGTTTTTCCTCCTACGAGCAGTACTTC

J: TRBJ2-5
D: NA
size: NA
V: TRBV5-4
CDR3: CASNLVGETQYF
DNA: TGTGCCAGCAACTTGGTGGGGGAGACCCAGTACTTC

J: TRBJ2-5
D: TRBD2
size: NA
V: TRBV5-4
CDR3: CASSLGAGGKETQYF
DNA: TGTGCCAGCAGCTTGGGAGCGGGAGGGAAAGAGACCCAGTACTTC

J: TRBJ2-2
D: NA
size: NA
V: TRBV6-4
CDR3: CASSGQPGAGELFF
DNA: TGTGCCAGCAGTGGACAGCCTGGAGCCGGGGAGCTGTTTTTT

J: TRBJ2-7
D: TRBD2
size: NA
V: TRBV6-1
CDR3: CASSTSGGGTYEQYF
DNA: TGTGCCAGCAGCACTAGCGGGGGGGGGACCTACGAGCAGTACTTC

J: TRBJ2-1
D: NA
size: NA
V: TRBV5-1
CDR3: CASSLAFEQFF
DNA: TGCGCCAGCAGCTTGGCTTTTGAGCAGTTCTTC

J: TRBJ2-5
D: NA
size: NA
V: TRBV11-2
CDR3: CASSLVIGTQETQYF
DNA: TGTGCCAGCAGCTTAGTTATCGGGACCCAAGAGACCCAGTACTTC

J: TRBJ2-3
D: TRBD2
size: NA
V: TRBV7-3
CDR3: CASSLMAGLNSDTQYF
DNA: TGTGCCAGCAGCTTAATGGCGGGACTAAACTCAGATACGCAGTATTTT

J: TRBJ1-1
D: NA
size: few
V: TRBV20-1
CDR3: CSATGVVGAFF
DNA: TGCAGTGCTACAGGGGTTGTTGGAGCTTTCTTT